Listed below are T cell receptor beta chains from one sample, sequenced in a study of OX40 agonist ivuxolimab in advanced cancers. TCRdb's copy holds only in-frame clones and misses some; the assay was immunoSEQ multiplex PCR. The data show tens of thousands of clones, approximately 90% seen once. Material: CD4+ or CD8+ T cells sorted from blood, obtained in a trial of the OX40 agonist ivuxolimab. The source is an adult with an advanced solid tumor such as melanoma, head and neck, liver or kidney cancer. The CDR3 runs from the conserved cysteine through the conserved F or W.

v_gene	j_gene	CDR3aa
TRBV2	TRBJ1-5	CASNIQGVRNQPQHF
TRBV28	TRBJ1-2	CASASQGHSSGGYTF
TRBV19	TRBJ2-1	CASRTLPGQGVGNEQFF
TRBV6-5	TRBJ1-3	CASSLQGQSGNTIYF
TRBV7-9	TRBJ2-1	CASSRLAGVGEQFF
TRBV9	TRBJ1-3	CASSPLRGRQVAGNTIYF
TRBV10-2	TRBJ1-1	CASSEPVRTEAFF
TRBV2	TRBJ1-4	CANPDRGDEKLFF
TRBV7-8	TRBJ2-7	CASSLRTGGFYEQYF
TRBV25-1	TRBJ2-1	CASSDSGSLDEQFF
TRBV19	TRBJ1-5	CASTDRRADQPQHF
TRBV2	TRBJ2-3	CASSEAGTSGRAETDTQYF
TRBV29-1	TRBJ1-2	CSVATVYGYTF
TRBV5-1	TRBJ2-5	CASRASGQETQYF
TRBV6-5	TRBJ2-2	CASEARNTGELFF
TRBV29-1	TRBJ2-1	CSVEGTSVPYNEQFF
TRBV28	TRBJ2-7	CASSLSLGRGEQYF